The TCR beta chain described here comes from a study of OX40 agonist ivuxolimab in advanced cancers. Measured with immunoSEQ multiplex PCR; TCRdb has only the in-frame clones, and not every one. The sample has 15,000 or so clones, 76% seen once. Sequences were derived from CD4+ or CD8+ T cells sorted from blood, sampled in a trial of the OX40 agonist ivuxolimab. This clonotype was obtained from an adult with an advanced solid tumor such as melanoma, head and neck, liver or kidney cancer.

The CDR3 nucleotides read TGTGCCAGCAGGAATAGCCGGGACAATGAGCAGTTCTTC. This encodes CASRNSRDNEQFF. This sequence joins TRBV27 and TRBJ2-1, with D unresolved. The V and J ends lost 6 bases and 5 bases respectively, with 11 bases between them. Germline values: CDR1 MNHEY, CDR2 SMNVEV (reference sequence). CDR3 length equals 13 residues.